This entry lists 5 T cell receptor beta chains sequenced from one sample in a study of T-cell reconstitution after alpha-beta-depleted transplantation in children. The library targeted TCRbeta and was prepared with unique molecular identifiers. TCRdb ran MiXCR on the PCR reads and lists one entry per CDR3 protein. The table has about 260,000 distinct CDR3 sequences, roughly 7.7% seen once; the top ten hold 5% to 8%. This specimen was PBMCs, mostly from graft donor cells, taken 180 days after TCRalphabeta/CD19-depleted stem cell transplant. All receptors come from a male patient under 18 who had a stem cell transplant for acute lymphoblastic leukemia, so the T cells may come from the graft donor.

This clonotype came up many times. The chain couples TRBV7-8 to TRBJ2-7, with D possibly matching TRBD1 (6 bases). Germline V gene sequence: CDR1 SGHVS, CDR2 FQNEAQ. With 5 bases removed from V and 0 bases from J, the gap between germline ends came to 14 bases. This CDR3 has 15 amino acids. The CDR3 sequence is CASSARTDNSYEQYF. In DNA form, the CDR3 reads TGTGCCAGCAGCGCACGGACAGATAACTCCTACGAGCAGTACTTC.

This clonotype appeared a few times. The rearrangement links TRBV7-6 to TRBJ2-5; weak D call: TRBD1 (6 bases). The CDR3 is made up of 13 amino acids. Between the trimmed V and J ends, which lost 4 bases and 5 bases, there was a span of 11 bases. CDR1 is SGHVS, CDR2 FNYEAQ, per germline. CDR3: CASSSRGGETQYF. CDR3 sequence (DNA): TGTGCCAGCAGCTCCAGGGGCGGGGAGACCCAGTACTTC.

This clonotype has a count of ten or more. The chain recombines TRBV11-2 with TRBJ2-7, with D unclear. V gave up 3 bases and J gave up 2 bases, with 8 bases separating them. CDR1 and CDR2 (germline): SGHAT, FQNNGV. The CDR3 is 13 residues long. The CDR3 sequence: CASSFRQTYEQYF. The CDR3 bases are TGTGCCAGCAGCTTTAGGCAAACCTACGAGCAGTACTTC.

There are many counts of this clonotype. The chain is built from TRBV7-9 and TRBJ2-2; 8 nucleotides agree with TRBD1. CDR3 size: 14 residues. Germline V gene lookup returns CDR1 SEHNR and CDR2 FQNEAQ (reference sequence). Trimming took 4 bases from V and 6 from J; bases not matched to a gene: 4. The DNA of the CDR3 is TGTGCCAGCAGCTCGACAGGGGCGGCCGGGGAGCTGTTTTTT. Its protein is CASSSTGAAGELFF.

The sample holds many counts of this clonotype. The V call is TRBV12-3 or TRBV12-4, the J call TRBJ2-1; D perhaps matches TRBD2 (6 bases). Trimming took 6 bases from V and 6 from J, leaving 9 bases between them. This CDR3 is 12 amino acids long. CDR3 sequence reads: CASSFGGNEQFF. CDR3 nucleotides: TGTGCCAGCAGCTTCGGGGGCAATGAGCAGTTCTTC.